A selection of T cell receptor beta chains follows, all from one sample in a study of shared clonotypes between healthy human individuals. Data came from immunoSEQ multiplex PCR; TCRdb stores just in-frame clones and leaves some out. The repertoire holds under 550,000 clones, with about 95% as singletons. Sequencing used naive CD4+ T cells sorted from blood. These receptors all stem from a young woman in good health. The conserved cysteine and the conserved F or W are not part of the CDR3 here.

>TRBV2|TRBJ1-2
ASRTANYGYT
>TRBV5-1|TRBJ2-3
ASSLARRTSGSIYYRTDTQY
>TRBV5-8|TRBJ2-2
ASSSTNTGELF
>TRBV27|TRBJ2-7
ASSPPGRGYEQY
>TRBV6-5|TRBJ2-7
ASSYPIGPSYEQY
>TRBV4-1|TRBJ1-1
ASSQVFFRGWNTEAF
>TRBV5-1|TRBJ2-2
ASSLALVDTGELF
>TRBV5-1|TRBJ1-6
ASSTGTENNSPLH
>TRBV6-5|.
ATATSGDSYEQY
>TRBV28|TRBJ1-5
ASSLRSPQPQH
>TRBV19|TRBJ2-1
ASSPGTENYNEQF
>TRBV5-1|TRBJ1-5
ASSFGGYSNQPQH
>TRBV5-1|TRBJ2-7
ASSPRHGANHEQY
>TRBV7-3|TRBJ2-3
ASRGGRASGTLDTQY
>TRBV4-1|TRBJ2-7
ASSHTLRGRVSEQY
>TRBV19|TRBJ2-5
ASSPLQGAGQTQY
>TRBV11-2|TRBJ2-2
ASSGRGLVPGELF
>TRBV28|TRBJ2-7
ASSSSSGSSYEQY
>TRBV30|TRBJ2-2
AWRPGTGNRERGTGELF
>TRBV28|TRBJ2-7
ASGTYEQY
>TRBV6-6|TRBJ2-2
AWQTGGITGELF
>TRBV7-2|TRBJ1-2
ASSFDRNYGYA
>TRBV28|TRBJ2-7
ASSFRDLAYPH
>TRBV7-7|TRBJ2-3
ASSTRSGGGDTQY
>TRBV7-2|TRBJ2-7
ASSFLGVSSYEQY
>TRBV18|TRBJ1-1
ASSTGETEAF
>TRBV4-2|TRBJ1-5
ASSQAEGQPQH
>TRBV6-5|TRBJ2-5
ASSTRTLGTQY
>TRBV6-1|TRBJ1-1
ASSDLKTGDLNTEAF
>TRBV13|TRBJ1-2
ASSLGQGNYGYT
>TRBV6-6|TRBJ1-2
ASSYPTGGYYGYT
>TRBV18|TRBJ1-2
ASSPGGRSFYGYT
>TRBV19|TRBJ2-3
ASSGVAGVATDTQY
>TRBV27|TRBJ2-3
ASSLFRTSGLTDTQY
>TRBV27|TRBJ2-7
ASSLRRGASYEQY
>TRBV9|TRBJ2-1
ASSGLKRGAYNEQF
>TRBV5-6|TRBJ1-1
ASVRSWEIGEAF
>TRBV18|TRBJ1-5
ASSPGNQPQH
>TRBV7-2|TRBJ2-7
ASSLVQASQYEQY
>TRBV5-4|TRBJ2-7
ASSLVQGEQY
>TRBV2|TRBJ2-1
ASTRDSIYNEQF
>TRBV2|TRBJ2-7
ASSDQAFQEQY
>TRBV2|TRBJ2-5
ASSQTSGSSQEQY
>TRBV5-8|TRBJ2-2
ASSLGREFTGELF
>TRBV6-5|TRBJ1-1
ASSYHRGEYTEAF
>TRBV5-5|TRBJ1-2
ASSLGQGNIYGYT
>TRBV2|TRBJ2-2
ASSENLSWATNTGELF
>TRBV6-1|TRBJ2-1
ASRTPSGYNEQF
>TRBV5-1|TRBJ2-2
ASSQEQGSNTGELF
>TRBV14|TRBJ1-1
ASSRGPFTEAF
>TRBV20-1|TRBJ1-1
SATGKFPAF
>TRBV27|TRBJ2-1
ASTHPRGSEQF
>TRBV5-1|TRBJ1-5
ASSLWSRTLNQPQH
>TRBV5-1|TRBJ2-5
ASSIQETQY
>TRBV5-1|TRBJ2-5
ASSIRGSGPEETQY
>TRBV5-1|TRBJ2-7
ASSTTGTGVYEQY